The 9 T cell receptor beta chains listed next were all sequenced from one sample in a study of TIL therapy for anti-PD-1-resistant metastatic lung cancer. This was the immunoSEQ v3 assay. Sequenced by immunoSEQ multiplex PCR; TCRdb stores in-frame clones only, minus some. There are tens of thousands of clones in the sample; roughly 85% occur only once, and 4.5% to 5.5% lies in the top ten. This sample's time point: pre-treatment sample, taken before nivolumab and TIL therapy. The sample consisted of blood, taken at baseline. All receptors come from a woman between 30 and 79 years old with non-small cell lung cancer.

The chain employs TRBV5-6 and TRBJ2-2; D could derive from TRBD1 or TRBD2 (5 bases each). V gave up 0 bases and J gave up 4 bases, with 10 bases separating them. CDR1 is SGHDT and CDR2 is YYEEEE in the germline V gene. This CDR3 has 15 amino acids. In nucleotides, the CDR3 is TGTGCCAGCAGCTTGGACGGGGCCACCACCGGGGAGCTGTTTTTT. Amino acids: CASSLDGATTGELFF.

The chain links TRBV11-2 to TRBJ2-4, with D hard to call. Germline CDR1 reads SGHAT; CDR2 reads FQNNGV. This CDR3 spans 13 amino acids. Deletions cut 5 bases from V and 5 bases from J, with 10 bases between. The CDR3 region is CASSPGAQNIQYF. CDR3 DNA: TGTGCCAGCAGCCCGGGCGCCCAAAACATTCAGTACTTC. The variable domain in full, with the rest retrieved from reference TRBV11-2 and TRBJ2-4, is EAGVAQSPRYKIIEKRQSVAFWCNPISGHATLYWYQQILGQGPKLLIQFQNNGVVDDSQLPKDRFSAERLKGVDSTLKIQPAKLEDSAVYLCASSPGAQNIQYFGAGTRLSVL.

The chain employs TRBV15 and TRBJ1-2; TRBD1 matches at 11 bases. Unmatched junction bases numbered 6, after V lost 5 bases and J lost 4 bases. The germline V gene encodes CDR1 LNHNV and CDR2 YYDKDF (reference sequence). This CDR3 is built from 15 residues. CDR3 residues: CATSGRDRGTYGYTF. CDR3 DNA: TGTGCCACCAGCGGCCGGGACAGGGGGACCTATGGCTACACCTTC.

V gene TRBV6-1 combines with J gene TRBJ1-2; D perhaps matches TRBD1 (5 bases). Germline CDR1 is MNHNS and CDR2 is SASEGT. The length of the CDR3 is 13 residues. V dropped 2 bases and J dropped 4 bases, with 8 bases sitting between them. Here the CDR3 reads CASSELGGYGYTF. The DNA for the CDR3 is TGTGCCAGCAGTGAACTCGGGGGCTATGGCTACACCTTC.

The genes are TRBV6-5 and TRBJ1-5; no clear D gene. The CDR3 runs to 13 residues. Germline V lookup: CDR1 MNHEY, CDR2 SVGAGI. The V end was cut by 0 bases, the J end by 7 bases, with 7 bases between. CDR3 residues: CASSYSMRQPQHF. The CDR3 DNA sequence: TGTGCCAGCAGTTACTCGATGCGCCAGCCCCAGCATTTT.

The V gene is TRBV19, the J gene TRBJ2-1; TRBD2 is a possible D gene (7 bases). The CDR3 loop spans 13 amino acids. With 11 bases removed from V and 0 bases from J, the gap between germline ends came to 11 bases. The germline V gene has CDR1 LNHDA and CDR2 SQIVND (reference sequence). Here the CDR3 DNA reads TGTGCCGGGGGCGGGAGCTCCTACAATGAGCAGTTCTTC. Encoded protein: CAGGGSSYNEQFF.

CDR3 amino acids: CASSQDPPDWQETQYF. The DNA for the CDR3 is TGCGCCAGCAGCCAAGATCCCCCAGACTGGCAAGAGACCCAGTACTTC. V gene TRBV4-1 combines with J gene TRBJ2-5; D is unclear. Germline CDR1 is MGHRA and CDR2 is YSYEKL. The germline V and J ends were trimmed by 0 bases and 2 bases, with 13 bases remaining between them. The CDR3 is 16 residues long.

This rearrangement joins TRBV4-3 to TRBJ1-1, with unresolved D. The germline V gene encodes CDR1 LGHNA and CDR2 YSLEER. Between the trimmed V and J ends, which lost 7 bases and 0 bases, there was a span of 12 bases. CDR3 length: 14 residues. The CDR3 loop is CASNEGRLNTEAFF. The CDR3 DNA is TGCGCCAGCAATGAAGGGCGGCTGAACACTGAAGCTTTCTTT.

This chain uses TRBV7-2 with TRBJ2-3, with 10 bases matching TRBD2. Germline-derived CDR1 and CDR2 are SGHTA and FQGNSA. V shed 1 base and J 0 bases; nucleotides not matched to a gene: 4. This CDR3 has 17 residues. The CDR3 reads CASSLVGLAASTDTQYF. The CDR3 coding sequence is TGTGCCAGCAGCTTAGTCGGACTAGCGGCTAGCACAGATACGCAGTATTTT.